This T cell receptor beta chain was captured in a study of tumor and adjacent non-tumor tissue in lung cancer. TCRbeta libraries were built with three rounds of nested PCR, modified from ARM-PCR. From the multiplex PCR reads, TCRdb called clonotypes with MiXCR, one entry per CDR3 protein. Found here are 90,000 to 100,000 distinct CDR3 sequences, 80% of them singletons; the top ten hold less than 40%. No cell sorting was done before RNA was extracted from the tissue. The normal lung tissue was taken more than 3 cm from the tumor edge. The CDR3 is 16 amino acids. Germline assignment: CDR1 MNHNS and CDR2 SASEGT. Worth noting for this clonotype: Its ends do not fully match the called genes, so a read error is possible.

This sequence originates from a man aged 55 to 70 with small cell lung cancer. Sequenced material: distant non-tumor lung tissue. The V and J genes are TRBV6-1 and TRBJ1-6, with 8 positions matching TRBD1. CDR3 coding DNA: TGTGCCAGCAGTGAAAAGCGACAGGGGACCAGCTCACCCCTCCAGTTT. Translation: CASSEKRQGTSSPLQF.